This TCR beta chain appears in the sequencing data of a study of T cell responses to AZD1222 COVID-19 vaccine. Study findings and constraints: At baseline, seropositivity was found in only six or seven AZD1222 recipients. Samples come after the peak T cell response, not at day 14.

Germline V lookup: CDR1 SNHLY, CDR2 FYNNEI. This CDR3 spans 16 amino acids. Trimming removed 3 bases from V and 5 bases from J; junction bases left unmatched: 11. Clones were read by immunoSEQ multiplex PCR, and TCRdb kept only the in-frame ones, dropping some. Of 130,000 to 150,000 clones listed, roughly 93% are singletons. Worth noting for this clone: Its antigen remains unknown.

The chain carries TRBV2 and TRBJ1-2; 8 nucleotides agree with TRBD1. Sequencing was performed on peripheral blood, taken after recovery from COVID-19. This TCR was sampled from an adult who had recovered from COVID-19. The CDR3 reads CASSDSGRGRGYGYTF. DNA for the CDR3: TGTGCCAGCAGTGACAGCGGCAGGGGGCGAGGGTATGGCTACACCTTC.